Below are 29 T cell receptor beta chains sequenced from a single sample in a study of blood T cell repertoires in COVID-19. Using immunoSEQ multiplex PCR, the repertoire was profiled, and TCRdb retains in-frame clones only, with some absent. The data contain under 200,000 clones, about 80% of them singletons. The sample consisted of peripheral blood. All receptors come from a man in his 70s with active or convalescent COVID-19.

The chain joins TRBV7-3 to TRBJ2-2; TRBD2 agrees at 7 bases. Germline loops: CDR1 SGHTA, CDR2 FQGTGA. Trimming removed 6 bases from V and 6 bases from J; junction bases left unmatched: 10. This CDR3 comprises 15 residues. Here the CDR3 reads CASRLGAGEAGELFF. DNA for the CDR3: TGTGCCAGCAGGTTGGGCGCGGGGGAGGCCGGGGAGCTGTTTTTT. The full variable domain, rest sourced from reference TRBV7-3 and TRBJ2-2, is GAGVSQTPSNKVTEKGKYVELRCDPISGHTALYWYRQSLGQGPEFLIYFQGTGAADDSGLPNDRFFAVRPEGSVSTLKIQRTERGDSAVYLCASRLGAGEAGELFFGEGSRLTVL.

J is TRBJ1-1 and V is TRBV11-2; 12 bases map to TRBD1. CDR1 and CDR2 from the germline V gene are SGHAT and FQNNGV. The CDR3 runs to 16 residues. V was clipped by 5 bases and J by 7 bases; unmatched bases: 11. The CDR3 coding sequence is TGTGCCAGCAGCCAGCAGGGGACAGGGGGCGGGGGTGAAGCTTTCTTT. The encoded protein is CASSQQGTGGGGEAFF.

The V gene is TRBV9, the J gene TRBJ2-7; 8 nucleotides line up with TRBD2. With 1 base clipped from V and 2 bases from J, the junction kept 5 bases outside the gene matches. The germline CDR1 and CDR2 sequences are SGDLS and YYNGEE. This CDR3 region has 15 residues. The CDR3 is CASSVNSGAPYEQYF. As DNA, the CDR3 is TGTGCCAGCAGCGTAAATAGCGGGGCCCCCTACGAGCAGTACTTC. The complete variable domain, with remaining parts taken from reference TRBV9 and TRBJ2-7, reads DSGVTQTPKHLITATGQRVTLRCSPRSGDLSVYWYQQSLDQGLQFLIQYYNGEERAKGNILERFSAQQFPDLHSELNLSSLELGDSALYFCASSVNSGAPYEQYFGPGTRLTVT.

This clone was observed once. The rearrangement joins TRBV6-5 to TRBJ1-5; the match to TRBD1 covers 11 bases. The germline gives CDR1 MNHEY, CDR2 SVGAGI. The CDR3 covers 14 residues. The V and J ends lost 8 bases and 2 bases, in that order; junction bases with no gene match: 2. CDR3: CASGTGGGNQPQHF. CDR3 coding DNA: TGTGCCAGCGGGACAGGGGGAGGCAATCAGCCCCAGCATTTT.

This chain joins TRBV5-6 and TRBJ1-4, with D possibly matching TRBD1 (6 bases). This CDR3 is built from 14 residues. Germline V gene lookup returns CDR1 SGHDT and CDR2 YYEEEE. Trimming removed 4 bases at V and 6 bases at J, with 13 bases between. The DNA of the CDR3 is TGTGCCAGCAGCAAAGGACAGCAACATGAAAAACTGTTTTTT. The encoded protein is CASSKGQQHEKLFF.

The chain uses TRBV11-2 and TRBJ1-4; D is unclear. The length of the CDR3 is 14 residues. Germline CDR1 and CDR2: SGHAT and FQNNGV. V was pared by 3 bases and J by 0 bases, with 5 bases between. The DNA of the CDR3 is TGTGCCAGCAGCTTCGGGACAACTAATGAAAAACTGTTTTTT. Protein: CASSFGTTNEKLFF.

The DNA of the CDR3 is TGTGCCAGCAGCCATTTACTAGCGGGAGGGCCCCATGAGCAGTTCTTC. It encodes CASSHLLAGGPHEQFF. The V and J genes are TRBV3-1 (or the pseudogene TRBV3-2) and TRBJ2-1; TRBD2 agrees at 13 bases. The trim removed 3 bases at V and 8 bases at J, leaving 7 bases unmatched. In germline, CDR1 is LGHDT, CDR2 YNNKEL (reference sequence). This CDR3 region has 16 residues.

The J gene is TRBJ1-2, the V gene TRBV7-2; 8 bases fit TRBD1. The CDR3 is made up of 15 amino acids. The germline gives CDR1 SGHTA, CDR2 FQGNSA. V lost 0 bases, J lost 3 bases, and 3 bases stayed unmatched. CDR3 nucleotide sequence: TGTGCCAGCAGCTTAGCACCGGGACAGGACTATGGCTACACCTTC. Translation gives CASSLAPGQDYGYTF. The variable domain in full, completed from reference TRBV7-2 and TRBJ1-2, reads GAGVSQSPSNKVTEKGKDVELRCDPISGHTALYWYRQSLGQGLEFLIYFQGNSAPDKSGLPSDRFSAERTGGSVSTLTIQRTQQEDSAVYLCASSLAPGQDYGYTFGSGTRLTVV.

The V and J genes are TRBV5-1 and TRBJ2-1, with D tentatively TRBD2 (5 bases). V was shortened by 5 bases and J by 5 bases, with 8 bases between the two germline ends. The V gene's germline CDR1 is SGHRS and CDR2 YFSETQ. The CDR3 is made up of 12 amino acids. The DNA of the CDR3 is TGCGCCAGCAGTCGGACTGACAATGAGCAGTTCTTC. Translation gives CASSRTDNEQFF. The variable domain in full, with the rest retrieved from reference TRBV5-1 and TRBJ2-1, is KAGVTQTPRYLIKTRGQQVTLSCSPISGHRSVSWYQQTPGQGLQFLFEYFSETQRNKGNFPGRFSGRQFSNSRSEMNVSTLELGDSALYLCASSRTDNEQFFGPGTRLTVL.

This chain uses TRBV6-2 or TRBV6-3 with TRBJ2-5; TRBD1 matches at 8 bases. The CDR3 extends over 15 amino acids. With V trimmed by 3 bases and J by 7 bases, 10 bases remained unmatched. Germline loops: CDR1 MNHEY, CDR2 SVGEGT. The CDR3 DNA is TGTGCCAGCAGTTATCCCCGGACAGGGCCTGGGACCCAGTACTTC. It translates to CASSYPRTGPGTQYF.

This clone appeared a few times. The genes are TRBV7-2 and TRBJ1-2, with 10 bases aligning to TRBD1. The length of the CDR3 is 17 residues. CDR1 is SGHTA and CDR2 is FQGNSA in the germline V gene. V was clipped by 3 bases and J by 4 bases; unmatched bases: 11. The CDR3 loop is CASSFQTGGTSGYGYTF. CDR3 coding DNA: TGTGCCAGCAGCTTCCAGACAGGGGGCACGTCGGGCTATGGCTACACCTTC.

J is TRBJ2-3 and V is TRBV6-2 or TRBV6-3; 7 bases are a match to TRBD2. This CDR3 is 15 amino acids long. V was clipped by 2 bases and J by 7 bases; unmatched bases: 9. Germline V lookup: CDR1 MNHEY, CDR2 SVGEGT. CDR3 loop: CASSYRGSKGHTQYF. Written as DNA, the CDR3 is TGTGCCAGCAGTTACCGCGGGAGTAAGGGTCATACGCAGTATTTT.

The V gene is TRBV27, the J gene TRBJ2-1, with 12 bases aligning to TRBD2. V shed 8 bases, J shed 16 bases, and the junction held 6 bases outside the gene matches. Per germline, CDR1 MNHEY and CDR2 SMNVEV (reference sequence). The CDR3 contains 11 residues. The CDR3 region has the DNA TGTGCCAGCCGACTAGCGGGAGTGTCCTTCTTC. Its protein is CASRLAGVSFF.

V and J are TRBV5-4 and TRBJ2-5; D not resolved. CDR1 is SGHNT, CDR2 YYREEE, per germline (reference sequence). Trimming cost V 4 bases and J 1 base, with 14 bases left between them. The CDR3 consists of 15 residues. The CDR3 sequence is CASSPKTGLQETQYF. Here the CDR3 DNA reads TGTGCCAGCAGCCCTAAGACGGGTCTCCAAGAGACCCAGTACTTC.

This clone has just one count. The J gene is TRBJ1-5, the V gene TRBV29-1; D is undetermined. Germline CDR1 reads SQVTM; CDR2 reads ANQGSEA. V shed 4 bases and J shed 1 base, with 5 bases lying between them. The CDR3 covers 12 residues. CDR3 residues: CSVAGSNQPQHF. Here the CDR3 DNA reads TGCAGCGTTGCAGGCAGCAATCAGCCCCAGCATTTT.

The chain couples TRBV6-5 to TRBJ1-6, with no clear D. Germline lookup yields CDR1 MNHEY and CDR2 SVGAGI. Deletions cut 6 bases from V and 5 bases from J, with 8 bases between. The CDR3 covers 13 residues. This chain's CDR3 is CASRQDHNSPLHF. CDR3 coding DNA: TGTGCCAGCAGGCAGGATCATAATTCACCCCTCCACTTT.

Regarding this clone: At one end the junction does not follow the germline gene, possibly because of a read error. The sample contains more than one DNA sequence encoding this CDR3. This sequence joins TRBV5-5 and TRBJ2-7, with 10 bases lining up with TRBD2. Germline values: CDR1 SGHKS, CDR2 YYEKEE (reference sequence). This CDR3 has 16 residues. In nucleotides, the CDR3 is TGCGCCAGCAGCTCCGGGACTAGCGCAAGCTCCTACGAGCAGTACTTC. It translates to CASSSGTSASSYEQYF.

Concerning this clone itself: One end of the junction varies from germline; a read error may be responsible. CDR3 protein: CASRDSGGRGAQYF. The CDR3 DNA is TGTGCCAGCCGTGATAGCGGGGGGCGAGGGGCCCAGTACTTC. The chain links TRBV6-1 to TRBJ2-5; TRBD2 agrees at 10 bases. The CDR3 covers 14 residues. Per the germline V gene, CDR1 is MNHNS and CDR2 is SASEGT.

This clone has ten or more counts. This chain uses TRBV4-3 with TRBJ1-2; 10 bases are shared with TRBD1. CDR3 length: 17 amino acids. Trimming took 3 bases from V and 0 from J; bases not matched to a gene: 7. From germline, CDR1 is LGHNA and CDR2 YSLEER. The CDR3 sequence is CASSHGTGASANYGYTF. For the CDR3, the DNA is TGCGCCAGCAGCCACGGGACAGGGGCCAGTGCTAACTATGGCTACACCTTC.

This chain uses TRBV7-9 with TRBJ1-3; 7 bases are a match to TRBD1. Trimming took 1 base from V and 0 from J; bases not matched to a gene: 0. The CDR3 spans 15 residues. Germline V gene sequence: CDR1 SEHNR, CDR2 FQNEAQ (reference sequence). The CDR3 DNA reads as TGTGCCAGCAGCTTAGGGACAGGCTCTGGAAACACCATATATTTT. Translation: CASSLGTGSGNTIYF.

The chain has TRBV11-3 and TRBJ2-2; tentative D call: TRBD2 (7 bases). This CDR3 has 16 amino acids. The germline gives CDR1 SGHNT, CDR2 YENEEA. Trimming removed 5 bases at V and 4 bases at J, with 17 bases between. CDR3 residues: CASSLRGATSTGELFF. The DNA of the CDR3 is TGTGCCAGCAGCCTCCGGGGGGCGACGAGCACCGGGGAGCTGTTTTTT.

This clone was seen more than once but under ten times. For the CDR3, the DNA is TGTGCCAGCAGCGCCACCCGACAGGGCATCCGCAATTCACCCCTCCACTTT. The encoded protein is CASSATRQGIRNSPLHF. This chain connects TRBV7-2 to TRBJ1-6; 7 nucleotides align to TRBD1. This CDR3 is built from 17 residues. Germline V gives CDR1 SGHTA, CDR2 FQGNSA. V dropped 5 bases and J dropped 7; count of bases not matched to a gene: 14.

This clone has only one observation. The sample has other DNA sequences that encode this CDR3 too. The V gene is TRBV28, the J gene TRBJ1-5; D is possibly TRBD1 (5 bases). Germline values: CDR1 MDHEN, CDR2 SYDVKM. The CDR3 is 13 amino acids. Trimming stripped 4 bases from V and 4 bases from J, with 8 bases between. The CDR3 sequence is CASSWGGNQPQHF. CDR3 bases: TGTGCCAGCAGTTGGGGGGGAAATCAGCCCCAGCATTTT.

This chain links TRBV30 with TRBJ1-6; no clear D gene. V was clipped by 2 bases and J by 0 bases, with 8 bases between them. The CDR3 sequence is 15 residues long. Germline values: CDR1 GTSNPN, CDR2 SVGIG (reference sequence). CDR3: CAWSMMSSYNSPLHF. CDR3 sequence (DNA): TGTGCCTGGAGTATGATGAGCTCCTATAATTCACCCCTCCACTTT.

The chain carries TRBV6-6 and TRBJ1-4, with D possibly matching TRBD1 (6 bases). V was clipped by 0 bases and J by 3 bases, with 8 bases between them. The CDR3 loop spans 15 amino acids. In germline, CDR1 is MNHNY, CDR2 SVGAGI (reference sequence). The CDR3 coding sequence is TGTGCCAGCAGTTACTCAGGGGGGGCTAATGAAAAACTGTTTTTT. Residues: CASSYSGGANEKLFF.

Comments on this clone: The same CDR3 can be traced to other DNA sequences in this sample. The V gene is TRBV7-9, the J gene TRBJ2-7, with D perhaps matching TRBD1 (5 bases). This CDR3 is 11 amino acids long. With 9 bases removed from V and 2 bases from J, the gap between germline ends came to 8 bases. Germline V lookup: CDR1 SEHNR, CDR2 FQNEAQ (reference sequence). In nucleotides, the CDR3 is TGTGCCAGTTCACAGGCCTACGAGCAGTACTTC. It yields the protein CASSQAYEQYF.

The chain links TRBV5-4 to TRBJ2-1; 9 nucleotides match TRBD2. Germline loops: CDR1 SGHNT, CDR2 YYREEE (reference sequence). With 4 bases clipped from V and 4 bases from J, the junction kept 12 bases outside the gene matches. The CDR3 length is 17 residues. This chain's CDR3 is CASSTLFGLALYNEQFF. CDR3 in DNA: TGTGCCAGCAGCACCCTCTTCGGACTAGCGCTATACAATGAGCAGTTCTTC.

The chain employs TRBV7-2 and TRBJ1-6; 7 bases match TRBD1. V trimming: 11 bases; J trimming: 5 bases; junction bases outside the gene matches: 12. CDR3 length equals 15 residues. Germline assignment: CDR1 SGHTA and CDR2 FQGNSA. The CDR3 loop is CAVGSGGGNNSPLHF. The CDR3 DNA reads TGTGCCGTAGGGTCGGGAGGGGGCAATAATTCACCCCTCCACTTT.

The V and J genes are TRBV6-5 and TRBJ2-5; D perhaps matches TRBD2 (6 bases). Deletions cut 7 bases from V and 4 bases from J, with 13 bases between. Germline V CDR1 and CDR2: MNHEY, SVGAGI. This CDR3 is 13 amino acids long. The CDR3 DNA sequence: TGTGCCAGCATGACTAGTGGTGGAGAGACCCAGTACTTC. It yields the protein CASMTSGGETQYF.